This T cell receptor beta chain came from a study of T cell responses to AZD1222 COVID-19 vaccine. The assay was immunoSEQ multiplex PCR, and TCRdb's table has in-frame clones only and misses some. The sample holds 110,000 or so clones, about 80% seen once. CDR1 and CDR2 from the germline V gene are MRHNA and SNTAGT. Trimming removed 1 base from V and 4 bases from J, with 7 bases in between. The CDR3 has 14 amino acids. In its sample, this clone was seen once. The sample was peripheral blood, taken on day 0 of AZD1222 vaccination. This clonotype originated in an adult in good health. The V call is TRBV6-4, the J call TRBJ2-2, with a possible D match to TRBD1 (6 bases). The CDR3 is CASSDFRGTGELFF. The CDR3 DNA reads TGTGCCAGCAGTGACTTCAGGGGCACCGGGGAGCTGTTTTTT.